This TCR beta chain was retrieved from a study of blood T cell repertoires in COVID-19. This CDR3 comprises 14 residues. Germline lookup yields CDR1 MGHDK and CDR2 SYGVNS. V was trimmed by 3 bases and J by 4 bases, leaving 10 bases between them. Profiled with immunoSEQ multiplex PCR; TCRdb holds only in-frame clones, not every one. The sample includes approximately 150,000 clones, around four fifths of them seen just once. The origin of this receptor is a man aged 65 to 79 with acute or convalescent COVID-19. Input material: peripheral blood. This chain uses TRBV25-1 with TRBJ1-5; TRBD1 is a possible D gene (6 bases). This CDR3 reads CASSDVTGNQPQHF. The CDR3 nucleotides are TGTGCCAGCAGTGATGTTACAGGGAATCAGCCCCAGCATTTT.